This T cell receptor (beta chain) was retrieved from a study of regulatory T cells in long-lasting Graves disease. Germline loops: CDR1 SGHNT, CDR2 YENEEA. CDR3 length: 14 residues. Trimming at V came to 8 bases and at J to 6 bases, leaving 8 bases not matched to a gene. For TCR beta, libraries came from iRepertoire HTBI primers and Arm-PCR of CDR3 regions. Each CDR3 protein gets one entry after TCRdb re-called the multiplex PCR reads with MiXCR. Of around 480,000 distinct CDR3 sequences listed, 15% to 20% are singletons. This clonotype appeared many times. Time point indicated: newly diagnosed GD, antithyroid drugs for less than 3 months. Researchers made the TCR library from RNA that was extracted from PBMCs. The same specimen was also included in a second study, on T cells in Graves' hyperthyroidism and ophthalmopathy.

V and J are TRBV11-3 and TRBJ2-1; 9 nucleotides line up with TRBD1. The TCR originated in a man between 35 and 55 years old with Graves disease. Sequenced here: peripheral blood mononuclear cells (PBMCs), sampled at new diagnosis, from a patient treated with antithyroid drugs. This CDR3 is CASGEGQGTNEQFF. DNA for the CDR3: TGTGCCAGCGGTGAGGGACAGGGAACCAATGAGCAGTTCTTC.